Sequencing of this T cell receptor beta chain was carried out in a study of cytomegalovirus exposure and HLA in healthy donors. CDR1 is SGHNT and CDR2 is YYREEE in the germline V gene (reference sequence). The CDR3 covers 14 residues. Deletions cut 6 bases from V and 9 bases from J, with 21 bases between. The PCR ran on 60 Vbeta and 13 Jbeta primers. Original methodology: Roughly 10 million shared chains were among some 80 million unique TCR beta chains counted in a later analysis. This table comes from immunoSEQ multiplex PCR, and its TCRdb copy is limited to in-frame clones, with some not included. V, J and clone size derive from that table, while D and trimming were established from the DNA sequence. The sample records 60,000 to 65,000 clones, roughly 70% being singletons.

Material: PBMCs. J is TRBJ1-2 and V is TRBV5-4; tentative D call: TRBD1 (5 bases). This TCR was sampled from a middle-aged man in good health and CMV-seropositive. The CDR3 DNA reads TGTGCCAGCAAGATACGGGAGGGGACTTATAGCTACACCTTC. This sequence encodes CASKIREGTYSYTF.